Listed here are 19 T cell receptor beta chains from one sample, sequenced in a study of Ad26.COV2.S vaccination and SARS-CoV-2 variants (dated by TCRdb to the early 2020s). Library creation used the immunoSEQ multiplex PCR assay. TCRdb provides this immuneACCESS table in a form limited to in-frame rearrangements. Some clones are lacking; in checked studies, under half of them reflect an unresolved V gene, and why the rest are absent is not known. The sample table records 410,000 or so clones; about 92% of these occur just once. In total, the top ten clones hold approximately 1.6% of the sample. In light of the paper, this sample's treatment or condition label describes: about 20 received Ad26.COV2.S at low or high dose, single or two shots; a few received placebo; per-sample allocation not given. For vaccine and placebo recipients, the sequenced repertoires came from samples collected on day 63 after the first injection.

The input for sequencing was peripheral blood, taken in a trial of Ad26.COV2.S vaccine versus placebo. The receptors were sampled from a person between 18 and 59 years old who received the Ad26.COV2.S COVID-19 vaccine or a placebo.

The chain uses TRBV2 and TRBJ1-2; D is possibly TRBD1 (6 bases). The CDR3 runs 13 residues. Germline V lookup: CDR1 SNHLY, CDR2 FYNNEI. The V and J ends lost 5 bases and 3 bases respectively, with 10 bases between them. The DNA of the CDR3 is TGTGCCAGCAGTAACAGGGTCCACTATGGCTACACCTTC. Translating gives CASSNRVHYGYTF.

This clone was observed once. The genes are TRBV7-2 and TRBJ2-3, with a weak D call TRBD2 (5 bases). This CDR3 has 13 residues. V lost 5 bases and J 5 bases, leaving 11 bases between the germline ends. CDR1 is SGHTA and CDR2 is FQGNSA in the germline V gene. The CDR3 reads CASSPGLLDTQYF. In DNA, the CDR3 is TGTGCCAGCAGCCCCGGACTGCTAGATACGCAGTATTTT.

The chain joins TRBV30 to TRBJ2-3; 8 bases are shared with TRBD2. The V segment lost 3 bases and the J segment 6 bases; nucleotides outside the gene matches: 8. Germline lookup yields CDR1 GTSNPN and CDR2 SVGIG (reference sequence). CDR3 length: 14 amino acids. The CDR3 nucleotides are TGTGCCTGGAGCCAGCGGGGGCTATTGGATACGCAGTATTTT. Its protein product is CAWSQRGLLDTQYF. Complete variable domain (other parts from reference TRBV30 and TRBJ2-3): SQTIHQWPATLVQPVGSPLSLECTVEGTSNPNLYWYRQAAGRGLQLLFYSVGIGQISSEVPQNLSASRPQDRQFILSSKKLLLSDSGFYLCAWSQRGLLDTQYFGPGTRLTVL.

V and J are TRBV5-6 and TRBJ1-2, with a tentative D call TRBD1 (6 bases). Germline loops: CDR1 SGHDT, CDR2 YYEEEE. This CDR3 contains 13 residues. Trimming took off 2 bases at V and 8 bases at J, with 13 bases between the two ends. The CDR3, as DNA: TGTGCCAGCAGCTTACGGGGGGCCCAGGGCTACACCTTC. This gives the protein CASSLRGAQGYTF.

This chain joins TRBV28 and TRBJ2-5, with 7 bases that match TRBD2. CDR3 size: 17 residues. From germline, CDR1 is MDHEN and CDR2 SYDVKM. With V trimmed by 5 bases and J by 5 bases, 17 bases remained unmatched. The CDR3, as DNA: TGTGCCAGCAGTCTCACAAAAACCGGAGCTAGCGGTGAGACCCAGTACTTC. Its translation is CASSLTKTGASGETQYF. Together with reference TRBV28 and TRBJ2-5, the CDR3 gives the full variable domain: DVKVTQSSRYLVKRTGEKVFLECVQDMDHENMFWYRQDPGLGLRLIYFSYDVKMKEKGDIPEGYSVSREKKERFSLILESASTNQTSMYLCASSLTKTGASGETQYFGPGTRLLVL.

The genes are TRBV6-2 or TRBV6-3 and TRBJ2-5, with D possibly being TRBD2 (5 bases). Trimming took off 6 bases at V and 4 bases at J, with 15 bases between the two ends. The CDR3 length is 14 residues. The germline CDR1 and CDR2 sequences are MNHEY and SVGEGT. In nucleotides, the CDR3 is TGTGCCAGCAGCTCTAATCTCGAGGGAGAGACCCAGTACTTC. It is translated as CASSSNLEGETQYF.

The gene calls are TRBV4-3 and TRBJ2-2; 7 positions agree with TRBD2. Per germline, CDR1 LGHNA and CDR2 YSLEER. Germline trimming cut 1 base from V and 6 bases from J; bases unmatched to any gene: 8. The CDR3 loop spans 16 amino acids. DNA of the CDR3: TGCGCCAGCAGCCAAGGACTAGCCCTAACCGCCGGGGAGCTGTTTTTT. Translation gives CASSQGLALTAGELFF.

This chain connects TRBV19 to TRBJ2-7; TRBD2 matches at 7 bases. With 3 bases clipped from V and 3 bases from J, the junction kept 5 bases outside the gene matches. CDR1 and CDR2 (germline): LNHDA, SQIVND (reference sequence). The CDR3 contains 14 residues. Here the CDR3 DNA reads TGTGCCAGTAGTATGGTCGGGACTAACTACGAGCAGTACTTC. Translation: CASSMVGTNYEQYF.

The V call is TRBV7-9, the J call TRBJ1-1; maybe TRBD1 (5 bases). The CDR3 runs to 12 residues. Trimming took 5 bases from V and 8 from J, leaving 12 bases between them. Germline CDR1 reads SEHNR; CDR2 reads FQNEAQ (reference sequence). The CDR3 here is CASSPRGGEAFF. The DNA for the CDR3 is TGTGCCAGCAGCCCTAGGGGAGGGGAAGCTTTCTTT.

V usage is TRBV6-6 and J usage is TRBJ1-1; D unresolved. The CDR3 runs 14 residues. Per the germline V gene, CDR1 is MNHNY and CDR2 is SVGAGI (reference sequence). The V end lost 6 bases, the J end lost 5 bases, and 16 bases lay between the germline ends. As DNA, the CDR3 is TGTGCCAGCAGCCCCGCCCCGGGGTTGACTGAAGCTTTCTTT. It codes for CASSPAPGLTEAFF.

The rearrangement joins TRBV30 to TRBJ1-4; maybe TRBD1 (5 bases). The V gene lost 5 bases and the J gene lost 6 bases, with 13 bases spanning the gap. There are 13 residues in the CDR3. Germline lookup yields CDR1 GTSNPN and CDR2 SVGIG (reference sequence). The CDR3 sequence is CAWGEGTDEKLFF. The CDR3 nucleotides are TGTGCCTGGGGTGAGGGGACGGATGAAAAACTGTTTTTT.

This chain's CDR3 is CASSQPPDGDEQYF. For the CDR3, the DNA is TGCGCCAGCAGCCAACCACCCGACGGCGACGAGCAGTACTTC. V is TRBV4-1 and J is TRBJ2-7; D is uncertain. Germline V gives CDR1 MGHRA, CDR2 YSYEKL. The CDR3 has 14 amino acids. Trimming removed 2 bases from V and 5 bases from J, with 13 bases in between.

CDR3 loop: CASSLETDSPLHF. The CDR3 nucleotides are TGCGCCAGCAGCTTGGAGACTGATTCACCCCTCCACTTT. V is TRBV5-1 and J is TRBJ1-6; D gene unclear. The CDR3 totals 13 residues. Germline-derived CDR1 and CDR2 are SGHRS and YFSETQ. The ends were cut back, 0 bases at V and 8 bases at J, with 6 bases in the middle.

The chain recombines TRBV30 with TRBJ2-3; D is perhaps TRBD1 (6 bases). This CDR3 region has 18 residues. The germline V gene encodes CDR1 GTSNPN and CDR2 SVGIG (reference sequence). The V end was cut by 3 bases, the J end by 4 bases, with 26 bases between. The CDR3 region has the DNA TGTGCCTGGAGCGCCCTAGGCCTTGGCTTGGACAGCGCAGATACGCAGTATTTT. This translates into CAWSALGLGLDSADTQYF.

The chain is built from TRBV25-1 and TRBJ2-5; D may be TRBD1 (5 bases). V lost 8 bases and J 5 bases, leaving 21 bases between the germline ends. This CDR3 has 15 amino acids. Germline CDR1 reads MGHDK; CDR2 reads SYGVNS. CDR3 protein: CASGPLGQFRETQYF. CDR3 DNA sequence: TGTGCCAGCGGCCCCCTCGGACAATTTCGGGAGACCCAGTACTTC.

This chain connects TRBV2 to TRBJ2-2, with 9 bases identical to TRBD1. With V trimmed by 6 bases and J by 6 bases, 5 bases remained unmatched. The CDR3 has 14 amino acids. CDR1 is SNHLY and CDR2 is FYNNEI in the germline V gene. CDR3 sequence: CASRAGTGSGELFF. The CDR3 bases are TGTGCCAGCAGAGCCGGGACAGGGTCCGGGGAGCTGTTTTTT.

The rearrangement joins TRBV30 to TRBJ2-7, with 11 bases fitting TRBD1. Trimming took 0 bases from V and 6 from J; bases not matched to a gene: 4. Germline CDR1 GTSNPN, CDR2 SVGIG (reference sequence). The CDR3 contains 14 residues. Here the CDR3 DNA reads TGTGCCTGGAGTGTCGGGACAGGGGGGTCCGAGCAGTACTTC. Its translation: CAWSVGTGGSEQYF.

The V gene is TRBV18, the J gene TRBJ1-6, with a weak D call TRBD1 (5 bases). The CDR3 has 16 amino acids. CDR1 and CDR2 from the germline V gene are KGHSH and LQKENI. Trimming took off 3 bases at V and 8 bases at J, with 17 bases between the two ends. The CDR3 protein is CASSPKGVLEYSPLHF. The CDR3 nucleotides read TGTGCCAGCTCACCGAAAGGGGTACTAGAGTATTCACCCCTCCACTTT.

The chain couples TRBV19 to TRBJ1-4; tentative D call: TRBD1 (5 bases). Between the trimmed V and J ends, which lost 5 bases and 4 bases, there was a span of 17 bases. Per the germline V gene, CDR1 is LNHDA and CDR2 is SQIVND (reference sequence). The CDR3 sequence is 16 residues long. This CDR3 is CASSRRGTAFNEKLFF. The DNA of the CDR3 is TGTGCCAGTAGTCGACGGGGGACGGCCTTTAATGAAAAACTGTTTTTT.